What follows is one T cell receptor (beta chain) and its context. Its antigen is currently unknown. The PCR contained 60 Vbeta and 13 Jbeta primers. The method was immunoSEQ multiplex PCR; TCRdb's version includes in-frame clones alone and lacks a portion of them. The sample lists around 170,000 clones, roughly 87% seen once, with around 0.52% in the top ten. The CDR3 sequence is 15 residues long. The germline gives CDR1 MDHEN, CDR2 SYDVKM. Trimming removed 5 bases from V and 4 bases from J; junction bases left unmatched: 8. This sample was included in a study of cytomegalovirus exposure and HLA in healthy donors. Findings of the study overall: The study reported that TCR beta sequences accurately predicted HLA-A and HLA-B alleles in most subjects. Using a false discovery rate of 0.05, a later analysis showed that 16,951 TCR beta sequences were associated with HLA alleles.

This sequence originates from a woman between 45 and 65 years old in good health and CMV-seronegative. Sequenced: PBMCs. The chain combines TRBV28 with TRBJ2-1, with TRBD2 identical over 7 bases. The chain's CDR3 is CASSMLAVEYNEQFF. CDR3 coding DNA: TGTGCCAGCAGTATGCTAGCGGTGGAATACAATGAGCAGTTCTTC.